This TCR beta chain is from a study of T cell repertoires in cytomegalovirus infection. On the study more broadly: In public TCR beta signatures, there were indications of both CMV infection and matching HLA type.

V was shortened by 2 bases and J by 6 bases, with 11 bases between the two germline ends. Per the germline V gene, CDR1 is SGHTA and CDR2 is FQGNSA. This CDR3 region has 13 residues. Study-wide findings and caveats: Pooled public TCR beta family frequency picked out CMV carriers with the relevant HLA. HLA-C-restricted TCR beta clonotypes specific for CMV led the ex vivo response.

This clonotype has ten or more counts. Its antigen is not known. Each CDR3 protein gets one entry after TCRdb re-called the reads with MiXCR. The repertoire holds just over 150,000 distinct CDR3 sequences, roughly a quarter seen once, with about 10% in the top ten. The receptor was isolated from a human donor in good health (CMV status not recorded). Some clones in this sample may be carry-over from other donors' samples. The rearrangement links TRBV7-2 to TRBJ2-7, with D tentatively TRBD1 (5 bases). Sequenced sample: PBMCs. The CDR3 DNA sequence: TGTGCCAGCAGCTTATCTAGGGGTGGCGAGCAGTACTTC. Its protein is CASSLSRGGEQYF. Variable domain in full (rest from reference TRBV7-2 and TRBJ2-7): GAGVSQSPSNKVTEKGKDVELRCDPISGHTALYWYRQSLGQGLEFLIYFQGNSAPDKSGLPSDRFSAERTGGSVSTLTIQRTQQEDSAVYLCASSLSRGGEQYFGPGTRLTVT.